The clone carrying this TCR beta chain was seen ten or more times. Its antigen is currently unknown. Trimming removed 0 bases from V and 5 bases from J, with 5 bases in between. The V gene's germline CDR1 is MNHEY and CDR2 SVGAGI. The CDR3 spans 13 residues. This specimen belongs to a study of T-cell reconstitution after alpha-beta-depleted transplantation in children. Broader study findings: One year after transplant, T-cell counts and diversity came mostly from newly produced T cells. TCRbeta diversity was high at day 60 in some patients (a result of surviving recipient T cells and thymic progenitors). Several hundred graft clones that had expanded were reportedly the source of alpha-beta T cells about two months after transplant.

Unique molecular identifiers tagged the TCRbeta library. TCRdb processed the PCR reads anew with MiXCR; each CDR3 protein has one entry. The table includes 490,000 or so distinct CDR3 sequences, roughly a tenth detected once. The sequence was collected from a child aged 2 to 10 with inherited bone marrow failure, due to receive a stem cell transplant. This rearrangement joins TRBV6-5 to TRBJ1-5; unclear D gene. The input for sequencing was PBMCs, taken before TCRalphabeta/CD19-depleted stem cell transplant. The CDR3 DNA reads TGTGCCAGCAGTTACTCGGTGGATCAGCCCCAGCATTTT. Protein: CASSYSVDQPQHF.